This section outlines one T cell receptor beta chain sequence together with its context. The sample originates from a study of T cells after yellow fever vaccination. Germline loops: CDR1 LNHNV, CDR2 YYDKDF (reference sequence). The CDR3 runs 20 residues. Trimming stripped 0 bases from V and 0 bases from J, with 22 bases between. TCRdb ran MiXCR on the 5' RACE reads and lists one entry per CDR3 protein. The table shows 170,000 or so distinct CDR3 sequences, with roughly a tenth occurring only once. V and J are TRBV15 and TRBJ2-3; D may be TRBD1 (5 bases). The specimen was CD8+ T cells sorted from PBMCs, collected 45 days after the yellow fever booster vaccination. This TCR derives from a man in his late teens or twenties who received the YFV17D yellow fever vaccine. CDR3 sequence reads: CATSRDGGRAGAASTDTQYF. In DNA, the CDR3 is TGTGCCACCAGCAGAGATGGCGGCAGGGCTGGAGCAGCTAGCACAGATACGCAGTATTTT.